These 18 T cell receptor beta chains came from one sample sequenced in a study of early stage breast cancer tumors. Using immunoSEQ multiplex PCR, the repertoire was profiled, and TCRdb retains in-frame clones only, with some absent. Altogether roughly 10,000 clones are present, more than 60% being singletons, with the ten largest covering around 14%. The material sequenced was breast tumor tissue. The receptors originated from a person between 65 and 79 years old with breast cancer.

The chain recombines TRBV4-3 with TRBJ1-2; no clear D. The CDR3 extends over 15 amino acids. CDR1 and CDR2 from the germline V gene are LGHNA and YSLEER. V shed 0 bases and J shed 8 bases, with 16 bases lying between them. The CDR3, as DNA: TGCGCCAGCAGCCAAGATGTAGCGGGTACGACCGGCTACACCTTC. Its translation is CASSQDVAGTTGYTF.

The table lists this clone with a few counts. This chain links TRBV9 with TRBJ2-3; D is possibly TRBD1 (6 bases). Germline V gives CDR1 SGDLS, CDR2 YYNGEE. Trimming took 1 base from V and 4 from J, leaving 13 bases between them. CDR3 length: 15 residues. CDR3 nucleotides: TGTGCCAGCAGCGTAACAGCAGGGGATCCAGATACGCAGTATTTT. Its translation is CASSVTAGDPDTQYF.

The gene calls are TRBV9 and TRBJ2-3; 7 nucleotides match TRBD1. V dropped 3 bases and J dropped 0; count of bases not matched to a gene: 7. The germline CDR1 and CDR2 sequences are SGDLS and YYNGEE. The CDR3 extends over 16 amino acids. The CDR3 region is CASSAEGQTSTDTQYF. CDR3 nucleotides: TGTGCCAGCAGCGCTGAGGGACAGACCAGCACAGATACGCAGTATTTT.

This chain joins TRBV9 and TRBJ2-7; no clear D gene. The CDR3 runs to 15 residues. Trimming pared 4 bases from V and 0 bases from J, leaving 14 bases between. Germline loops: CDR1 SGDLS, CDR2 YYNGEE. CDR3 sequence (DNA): TGTGCCAGCAGCCCAATTGCGGCCGGCTCCTACGAGCAGTACTTC. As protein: CASSPIAAGSYEQYF.

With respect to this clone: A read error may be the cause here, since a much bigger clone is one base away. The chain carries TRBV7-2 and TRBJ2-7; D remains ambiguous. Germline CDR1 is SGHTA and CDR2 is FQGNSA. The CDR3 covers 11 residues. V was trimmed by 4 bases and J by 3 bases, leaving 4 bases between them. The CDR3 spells CASSSYYEQYF. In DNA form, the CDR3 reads TGTGCCAGCAGCTCCTACTACGAGCAGTACTTC. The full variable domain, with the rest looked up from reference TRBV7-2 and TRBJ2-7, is GAGVSQSPSNKVTEKGKDVELRCDPISGHTALYWYRQSLGQGLEFLIYFQGNSAPDKSGLPSDRFSAERTGGSVSTLTIQRTQQEDSAVYLCASSSYYEQYFGPGTRLTVT.

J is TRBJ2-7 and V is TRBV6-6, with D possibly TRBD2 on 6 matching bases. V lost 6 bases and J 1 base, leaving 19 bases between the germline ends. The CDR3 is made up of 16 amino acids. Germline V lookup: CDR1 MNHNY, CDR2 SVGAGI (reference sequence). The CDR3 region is CASSLSGTSSSYEQYF. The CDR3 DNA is TGTGCCAGCAGCCTCTCCGGGACTTCCTCTTCCTACGAGCAGTACTTC.

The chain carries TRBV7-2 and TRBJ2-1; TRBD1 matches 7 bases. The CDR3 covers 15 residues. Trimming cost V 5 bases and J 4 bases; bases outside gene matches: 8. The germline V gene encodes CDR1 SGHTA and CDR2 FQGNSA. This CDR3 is CASSLQQGRYNEQFF. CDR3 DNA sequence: TGTGCCAGCAGCCTCCAACAGGGGCGTTACAATGAGCAGTTCTTC.

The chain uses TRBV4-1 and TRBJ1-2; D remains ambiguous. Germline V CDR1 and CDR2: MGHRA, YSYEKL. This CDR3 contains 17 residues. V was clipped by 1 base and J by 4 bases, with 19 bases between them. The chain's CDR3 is CASSQGPSFLPGYGYTF. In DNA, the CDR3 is TGCGCCAGCAGCCAAGGCCCCTCCTTCCTACCGGGCTATGGCTACACCTTC.

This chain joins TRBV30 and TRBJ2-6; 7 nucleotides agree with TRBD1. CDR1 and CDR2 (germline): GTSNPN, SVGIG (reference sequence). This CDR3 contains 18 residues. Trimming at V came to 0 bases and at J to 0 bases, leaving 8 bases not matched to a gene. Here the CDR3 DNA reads TGTGCCTGGAGTGTAGGTACAGGGGTTCCCTCTGGGGCCAACGTCCTGACTTTC. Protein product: CAWSVGTGVPSGANVLTF. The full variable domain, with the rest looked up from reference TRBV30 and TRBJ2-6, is SQTIHQWPATLVQPVGSPLSLECTVEGTSNPNLYWYRQAAGRGLQLLFYSVGIGQISSEVPQNLSASRPQDRQFILSSKKLLLSDSGFYLCAWSVGTGVPSGANVLTFGAGSRLTVL.

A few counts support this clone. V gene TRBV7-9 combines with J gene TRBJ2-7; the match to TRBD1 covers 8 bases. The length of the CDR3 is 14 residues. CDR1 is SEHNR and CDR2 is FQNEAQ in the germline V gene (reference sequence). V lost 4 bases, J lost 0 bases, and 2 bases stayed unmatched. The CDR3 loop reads CASSSTGDSYEQYF. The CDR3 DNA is TGTGCCAGCAGCTCGACAGGGGACTCCTACGAGCAGTACTTC.

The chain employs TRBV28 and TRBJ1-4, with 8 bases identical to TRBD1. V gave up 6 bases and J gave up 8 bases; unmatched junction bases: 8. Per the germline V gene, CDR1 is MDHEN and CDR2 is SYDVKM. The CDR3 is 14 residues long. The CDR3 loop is CASSWGTGEEKLFF. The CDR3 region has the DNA TGTGCCAGCAGCTGGGGGACAGGTGAGGAAAAACTGTTTTTT.

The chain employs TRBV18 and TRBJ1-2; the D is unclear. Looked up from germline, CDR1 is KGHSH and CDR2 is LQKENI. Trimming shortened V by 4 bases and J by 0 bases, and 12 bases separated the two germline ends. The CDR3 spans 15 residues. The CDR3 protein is CASSQAGVANYGYTF. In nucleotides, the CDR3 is TGTGCCAGCTCACAGGCGGGAGTAGCTAACTATGGCTACACCTTC.

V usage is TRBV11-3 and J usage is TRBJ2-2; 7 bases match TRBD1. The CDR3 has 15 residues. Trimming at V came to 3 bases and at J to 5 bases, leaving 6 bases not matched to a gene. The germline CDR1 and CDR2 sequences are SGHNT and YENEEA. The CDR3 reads CASSLGQRETGELFF. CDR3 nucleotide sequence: TGTGCCAGCAGCTTGGGACAGAGGGAGACCGGGGAGCTGTTTTTT.

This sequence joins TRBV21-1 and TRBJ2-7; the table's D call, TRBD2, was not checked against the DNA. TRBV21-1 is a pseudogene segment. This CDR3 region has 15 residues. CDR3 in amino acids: CASSKVPGTTYEQYF. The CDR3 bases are TGTGCCAGCAGCAAAGTCCCAGGGACTACCTACGAGCAGTACTTC.

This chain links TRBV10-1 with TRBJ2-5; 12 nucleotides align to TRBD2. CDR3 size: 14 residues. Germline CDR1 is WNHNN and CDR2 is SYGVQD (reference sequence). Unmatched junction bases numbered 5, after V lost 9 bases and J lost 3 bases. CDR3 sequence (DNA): TGCGCCAGGACTAGCGGGGGTAACAAAGAGACCCAGTACTTC. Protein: CARTSGGNKETQYF.

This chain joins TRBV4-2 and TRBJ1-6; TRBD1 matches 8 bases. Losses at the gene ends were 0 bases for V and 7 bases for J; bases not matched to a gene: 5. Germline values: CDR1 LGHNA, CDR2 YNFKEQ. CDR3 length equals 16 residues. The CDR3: CASSQEDRANNSPLHF. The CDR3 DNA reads TGTGCCAGCAGCCAAGAGGACAGGGCCAACAATTCACCCCTCCACTTT.

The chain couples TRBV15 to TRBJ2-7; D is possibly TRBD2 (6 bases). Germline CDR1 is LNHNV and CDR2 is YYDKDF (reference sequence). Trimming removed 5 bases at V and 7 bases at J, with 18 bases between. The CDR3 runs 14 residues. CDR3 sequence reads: CATSWIRGGGEQYF. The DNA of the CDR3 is TGTGCCACCAGCTGGATCCGGGGAGGTGGTGAGCAGTACTTC.

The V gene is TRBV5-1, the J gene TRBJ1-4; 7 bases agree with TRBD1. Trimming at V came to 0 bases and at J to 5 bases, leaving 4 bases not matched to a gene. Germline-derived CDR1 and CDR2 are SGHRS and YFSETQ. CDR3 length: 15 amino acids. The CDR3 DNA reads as TGCGCCAGCAGCTTGGAGGGGGCGCGGAATGAAAAACTGTTTTTT. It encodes CASSLEGARNEKLFF.